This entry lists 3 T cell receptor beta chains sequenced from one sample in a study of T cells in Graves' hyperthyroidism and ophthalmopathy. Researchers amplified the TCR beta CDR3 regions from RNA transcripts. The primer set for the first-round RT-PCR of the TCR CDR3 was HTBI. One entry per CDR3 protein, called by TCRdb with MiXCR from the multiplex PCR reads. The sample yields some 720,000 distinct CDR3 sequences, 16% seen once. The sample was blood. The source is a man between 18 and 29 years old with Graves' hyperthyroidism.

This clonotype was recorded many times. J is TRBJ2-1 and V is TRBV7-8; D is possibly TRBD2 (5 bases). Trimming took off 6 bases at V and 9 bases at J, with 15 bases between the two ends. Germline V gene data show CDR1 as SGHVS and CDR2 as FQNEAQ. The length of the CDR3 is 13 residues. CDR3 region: CASRVRSGIEQFF. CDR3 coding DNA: TGTGCCAGCAGGGTTAGGTCGGGGATTGAGCAGTTCTTC. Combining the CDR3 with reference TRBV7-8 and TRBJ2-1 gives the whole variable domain GAGVSQSPRYKVAKRGQDVALRCDPISGHVSLFWYQQALGQGPEFLTYFQNEAQLDKSGLPSDRFFAERPEGSVSTLKIQRTQQEDSAVYLCASRVRSGIEQFFGPGTRLTVL.

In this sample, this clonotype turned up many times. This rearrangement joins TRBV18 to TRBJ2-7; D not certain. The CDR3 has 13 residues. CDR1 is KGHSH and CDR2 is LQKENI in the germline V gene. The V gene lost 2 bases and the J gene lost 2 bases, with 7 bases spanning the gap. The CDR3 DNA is TGTGCCAGCTCACCAGCAGCAACCTACGAGCAGTACTTC. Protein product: CASSPAATYEQYF.

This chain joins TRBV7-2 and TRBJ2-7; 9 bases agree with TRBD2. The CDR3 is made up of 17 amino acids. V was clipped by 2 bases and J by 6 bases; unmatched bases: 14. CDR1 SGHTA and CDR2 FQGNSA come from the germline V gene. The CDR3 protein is CASSLYPSGIPVCEQYF. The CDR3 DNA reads TGTGCCAGCAGCTTATATCCTAGCGGGATACCAGTTTGCGAGCAGTACTTC. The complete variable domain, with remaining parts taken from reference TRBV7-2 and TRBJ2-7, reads GAGVSQSPSNKVTEKGKDVELRCDPISGHTALYWYRQSLGQGLEFLIYFQGNSAPDKSGLPSDRFSAERTGGSVSTLTIQRTQQEDSAVYLCASSLYPSGIPVCEQYFGPGTRLTVT.